The 7 T cell receptor beta chains below were found in one sample sequenced in a study of CD8 T cells in Susac syndrome (dated by TCRdb to the late 2010s). Library construction relied on the immunoSEQ multiplex PCR assay. RNA was extracted using the RNeasy kit, and roughly 0.45 to 1 microgram was reverse transcribed with random hexamers. Through fastp at Q25 and MiXCR, TCRdb rebuilt clones from the public reads, retaining in-frame beta chains. Records with the same CDR3 protein are collapsed into one entry carrying the most frequent genes and DNA. This sample comprises 95,000 to 150,000 distinct CDR3 sequences, about 93% of them detected only once. Of the sample, 0.25% to 0.3% falls within the top ten clones. The sequencing sample was made of CD8+ T cells from PBMCs. The receptor source for this set is a human donor with Susac syndrome.

This rearrangement joins TRBV27 to TRBJ1-1, with 9 bases that match TRBD1. The length of the CDR3 is 16 residues. Trimming removed 4 bases from V and 2 bases from J; junction bases left unmatched: 8. Germline loops: CDR1 MNHEY, CDR2 SMNVEV (reference sequence). This CDR3 is CASSSPSGQGNTEAFF. The CDR3 bases are TGTGCCAGCAGTTCGCCGTCGGGACAGGGCAACACTGAAGCTTTCTTT.

The chain couples TRBV27 to TRBJ1-4; D ambiguous. Per the germline V gene, CDR1 is MNHEY and CDR2 is SMNVEV (reference sequence). V was shortened by 6 bases and J by 7 bases, with 15 bases between the two germline ends. This CDR3 is 14 amino acids long. The CDR3 spells CASRMSGPFEKLFF. The CDR3 nucleotides are TGTGCCAGCAGGATGAGTGGGCCCTTTGAAAAACTGTTTTTT.

This chain uses TRBV5-1 with TRBJ1-1; D call uncertain. This CDR3 region has 14 residues. The germline CDR1 and CDR2 sequences are SGHRS and YFSETQ. V lost 0 bases and J lost 1, with 7 bases in between. The CDR3 DNA reads as TGCGCCAGCAGCTTGGCTACGACGAACACTGAAGCTTTCTTT. Encoded protein: CASSLATTNTEAFF.

This clonotype was counted a single time. V gene TRBV11-2 combines with J gene TRBJ1-2; TRBD1 matches at 11 bases. This CDR3 region has 16 residues. The J segment lost 4 bases and the V segment lost 5 bases, leaving 9 bases of the junction unmatched. Germline loops: CDR1 SGHAT, CDR2 FQNNGV. The CDR3 loop is CASSQDRGQLIYGYTF. The CDR3 nucleotides read TGTGCCAGCAGCCAGGACAGGGGGCAATTAATCTATGGCTACACCTTC.

This chain joins TRBV11-2 and TRBJ2-1, with 7 bases identical to TRBD2. The CDR3 runs to 15 residues. Germline lookup yields CDR1 SGHAT and CDR2 FQNNGV. The junction had 9 bases not matched to a gene; V was cut back by 6 bases and J by 4 bases. CDR3 DNA sequence: TGTGCCAGCAGGGTCACGAGCGGGGTATACAATGAGCAGTTCTTC. It yields the protein CASRVTSGVYNEQFF.

V usage is TRBV30 and J usage is TRBJ2-4, with 8 bases lining up with TRBD2. In germline, CDR1 is GTSNPN, CDR2 SVGIG (reference sequence). V was clipped by 8 bases and J by 9 bases; unmatched bases: 12. There are 13 residues in the CDR3. CDR3 sequence reads: CAGNTLAGSIQYF. CDR3 nucleotides: TGTGCCGGGAACACTCTAGCGGGCAGCATTCAGTACTTC.

The chain is built from TRBV3-1 and TRBJ2-7; D could derive from TRBD1 or TRBD2 (5 bases each). The V gene lost 0 bases and the J gene lost 0 bases, with 9 bases spanning the gap. The length of the CDR3 is 15 residues. CDR1 and CDR2 from the germline V gene are LGHDT and YNNKEL (reference sequence). CDR3 residues: CASSQDLGVSYEQYF. CDR3 coding DNA: TGTGCCAGCAGCCAAGATTTGGGGGTCTCCTACGAGCAGTACTTC.